This TCR beta chain came from a study of cytomegalovirus exposure and HLA in healthy donors. Between the trimmed V and J ends, which lost 5 bases and 2 bases, there was a span of 9 bases. Germline V gene sequence: CDR1 SEHNR, CDR2 FQNEAQ (reference sequence). The CDR3 extends over 13 amino acids. A multiplex PCR was run with 60 Vbeta primers and 13 Jbeta primers. TCRdb's table, derived via immunoSEQ multiplex PCR, lists solely in-frame clones and lacks some. The sample carries some 150,000 clones, more than 75% recorded once. The sample taken for sequencing was PBMCs. The origin of this receptor is a human donor in good health. The chain is built from TRBV7-9 and TRBJ1-2; no firm D call. The CDR3, as DNA: TGTGCCAGCAGCCAAGCCGAGAACTATGGCTACACCTTC. Amino acids: CASSQAENYGYTF.